This note documents a single TCR beta chain sequence. The sample originates from a study of T cell responses to AZD1222 COVID-19 vaccine. Per germline, CDR1 LNHDA and CDR2 SQIVND (reference sequence). This CDR3 is 15 amino acids long. With V trimmed by 4 bases and J by 8 bases, 11 bases remained unmatched. The method was immunoSEQ multiplex PCR; TCRdb's version includes in-frame clones alone and lacks a portion of them. The sample comprises some 180,000 clones, 92% of which are singletons, and about 2.1% rests with the top ten. The sequencing here drew on peripheral blood, taken 28 days after the second AZD1222 dose. This receptor was identified in an adult who received the AZD1222 COVID-19 vaccine. The V call is TRBV19, the J call TRBJ1-2; 9 bases are shared with TRBD1. The CDR3 DNA follows: TGTGCCAGTAGTAGTACAGGGGGCGCGAGTATGGGCTACACCTTC. Its protein is CASSSTGGASMGYTF.